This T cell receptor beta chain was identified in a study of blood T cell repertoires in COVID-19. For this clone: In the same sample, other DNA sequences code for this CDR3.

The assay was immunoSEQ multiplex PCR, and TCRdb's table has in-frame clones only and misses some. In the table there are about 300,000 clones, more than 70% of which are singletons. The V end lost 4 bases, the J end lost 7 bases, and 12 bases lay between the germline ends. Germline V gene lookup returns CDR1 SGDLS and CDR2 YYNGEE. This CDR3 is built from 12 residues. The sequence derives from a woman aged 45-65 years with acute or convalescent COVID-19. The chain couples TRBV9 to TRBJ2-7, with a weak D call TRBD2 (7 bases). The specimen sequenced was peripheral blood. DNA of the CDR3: TGTGCCAGCAGCCCGGGGGGCATGGAGCAGTACTTC. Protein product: CASSPGGMEQYF. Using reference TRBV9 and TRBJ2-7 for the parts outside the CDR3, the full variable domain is DSGVTQTPKHLITATGQRVTLRCSPRSGDLSVYWYQQSLDQGLQFLIQYYNGEERAKGNILERFSAQQFPDLHSELNLSSLELGDSALYFCASSPGGMEQYFGPGTRLTVT.